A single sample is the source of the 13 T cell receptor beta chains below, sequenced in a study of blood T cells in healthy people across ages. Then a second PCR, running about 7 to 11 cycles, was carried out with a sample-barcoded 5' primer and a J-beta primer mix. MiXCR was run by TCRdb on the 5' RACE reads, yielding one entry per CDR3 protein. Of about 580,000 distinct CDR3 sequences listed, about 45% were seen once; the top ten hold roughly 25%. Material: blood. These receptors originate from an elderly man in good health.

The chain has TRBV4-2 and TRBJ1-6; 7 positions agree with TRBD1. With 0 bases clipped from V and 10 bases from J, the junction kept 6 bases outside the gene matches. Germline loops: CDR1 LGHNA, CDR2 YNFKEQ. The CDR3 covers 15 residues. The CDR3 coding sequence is TGTGCCAGCAGCCAAGACCCGACAGGGTTATCACCCCTCCACTTT. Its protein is CASSQDPTGLSPLHF.

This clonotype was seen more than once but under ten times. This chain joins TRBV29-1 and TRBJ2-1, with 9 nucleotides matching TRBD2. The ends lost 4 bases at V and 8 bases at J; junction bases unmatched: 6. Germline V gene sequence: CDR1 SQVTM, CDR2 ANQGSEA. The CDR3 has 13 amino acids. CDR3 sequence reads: CSVALREGYEQFF. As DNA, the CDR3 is TGCAGCGTTGCCTTGCGGGAGGGGTATGAGCAGTTCTTC.

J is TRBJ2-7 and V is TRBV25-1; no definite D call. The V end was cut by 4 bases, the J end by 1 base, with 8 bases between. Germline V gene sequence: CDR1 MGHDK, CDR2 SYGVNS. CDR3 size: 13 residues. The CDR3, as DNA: TGTGCCAGCAGTGCGTACCAATCCTACGAGCAGTACTTC. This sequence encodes CASSAYQSYEQYF.

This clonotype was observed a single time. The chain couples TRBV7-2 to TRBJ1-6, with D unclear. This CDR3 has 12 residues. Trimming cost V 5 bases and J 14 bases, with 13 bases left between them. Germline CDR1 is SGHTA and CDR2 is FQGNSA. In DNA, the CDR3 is TGTGCCAGCAGCCAAACCTGGTTTTCCCTCCACTTT. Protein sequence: CASSQTWFSLHF. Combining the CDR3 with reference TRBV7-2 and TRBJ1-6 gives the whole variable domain GAGVSQSPSNKVTEKGKDVELRCDPISGHTALYWYRQSLGQGLEFLIYFQGNSAPDKSGLPSDRFSAERTGGSVSTLTIQRTQQEDSAVYLCASSQTWFSLHFGNGTRLTVT.

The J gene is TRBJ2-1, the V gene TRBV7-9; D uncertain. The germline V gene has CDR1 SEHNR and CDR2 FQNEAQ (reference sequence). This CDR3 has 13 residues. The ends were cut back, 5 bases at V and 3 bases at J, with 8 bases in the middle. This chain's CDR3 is CASSLPLYNEQFF. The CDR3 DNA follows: TGTGCCAGCAGCCTACCGCTCTACAATGAGCAGTTCTTC.

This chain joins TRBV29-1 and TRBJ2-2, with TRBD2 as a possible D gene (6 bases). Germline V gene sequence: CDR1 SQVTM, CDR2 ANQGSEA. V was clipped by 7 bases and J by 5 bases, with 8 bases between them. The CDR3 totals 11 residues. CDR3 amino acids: CSAGGTGELFF. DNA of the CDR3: TGCAGCGCCGGGGGTACCGGGGAGCTGTTTTTT.

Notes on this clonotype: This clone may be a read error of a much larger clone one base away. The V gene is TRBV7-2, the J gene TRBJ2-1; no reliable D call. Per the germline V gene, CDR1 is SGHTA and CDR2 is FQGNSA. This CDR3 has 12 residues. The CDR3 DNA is TGTGCCGGCAGCTTCGGTCTGAGTGAGCAGTTCTTC. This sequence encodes CAGSFGLSEQFF.

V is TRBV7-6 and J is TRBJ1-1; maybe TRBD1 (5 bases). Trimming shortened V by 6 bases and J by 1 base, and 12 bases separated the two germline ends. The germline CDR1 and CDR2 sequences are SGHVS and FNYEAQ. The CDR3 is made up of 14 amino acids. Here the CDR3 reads CASSRQQENTEAFF. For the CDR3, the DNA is TGTGCCAGCAGTCGACAGCAGGAGAACACTGAAGCTTTCTTT.

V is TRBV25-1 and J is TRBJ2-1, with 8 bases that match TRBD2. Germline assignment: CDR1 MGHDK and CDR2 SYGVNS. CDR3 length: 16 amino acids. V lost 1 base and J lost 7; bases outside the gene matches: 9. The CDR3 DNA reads TGTGCCAGCAGTGAATTTAGGAGCGGGGGAACGAATGAGCAGTTCTTC. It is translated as CASSEFRSGGTNEQFF.

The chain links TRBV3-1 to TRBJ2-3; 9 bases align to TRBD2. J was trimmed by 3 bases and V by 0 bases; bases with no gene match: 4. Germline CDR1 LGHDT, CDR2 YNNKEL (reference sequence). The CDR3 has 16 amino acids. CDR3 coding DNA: TGTGCCAGCAGCCAAGACCCTAGCGGGGAAACAGATACGCAGTATTTT. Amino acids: CASSQDPSGETDTQYF.

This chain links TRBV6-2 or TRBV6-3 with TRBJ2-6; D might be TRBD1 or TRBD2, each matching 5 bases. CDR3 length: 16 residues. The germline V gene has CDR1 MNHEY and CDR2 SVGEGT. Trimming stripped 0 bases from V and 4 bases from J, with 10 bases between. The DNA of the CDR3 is TGTGCCAGCAGTTACTCGGGGGTCCCCGGGGCCAACGTCCTGACTTTC. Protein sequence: CASSYSGVPGANVLTF.

The CDR3 coding sequence is TGCAGTGCTGAGAACAGGGTGGCTAACTATGGCTACACCTTC. Translated: CSAENRVANYGYTF. The chain is built from TRBV20-1 and TRBJ1-2; TRBD1 is a possible D gene (6 bases). The V end lost 5 bases, the J end lost 0 bases, and 13 bases lay between the germline ends. The CDR3 runs to 14 residues. Germline V gives CDR1 DFQATT, CDR2 SNEGSKA (reference sequence).

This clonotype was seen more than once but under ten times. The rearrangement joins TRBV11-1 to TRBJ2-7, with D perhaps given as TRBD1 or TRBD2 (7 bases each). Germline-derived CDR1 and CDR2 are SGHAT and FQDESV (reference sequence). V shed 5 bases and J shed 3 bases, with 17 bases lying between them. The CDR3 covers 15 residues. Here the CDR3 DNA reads TGTGCCAGCAGCCCGCGTCAGGGGGGGGACTACGAGCAGTACTTC. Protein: CASSPRQGGDYEQYF.